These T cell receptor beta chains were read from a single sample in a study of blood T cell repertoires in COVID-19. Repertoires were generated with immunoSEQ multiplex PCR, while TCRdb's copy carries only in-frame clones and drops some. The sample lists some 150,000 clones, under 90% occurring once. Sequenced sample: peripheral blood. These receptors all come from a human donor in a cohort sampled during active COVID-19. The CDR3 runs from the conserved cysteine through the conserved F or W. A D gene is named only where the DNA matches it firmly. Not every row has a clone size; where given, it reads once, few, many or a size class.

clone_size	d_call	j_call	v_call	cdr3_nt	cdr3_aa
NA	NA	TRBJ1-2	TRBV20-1	TGCAGTGCTAGAGATAAAGGGGTTTCGGCCTTC	CSARDKGVSAF
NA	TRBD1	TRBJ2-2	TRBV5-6	TGTGCCAGCAGCTTGATAGGGACAGGCTCCGGGGAGCTGTTTTTT	CASSLIGTGSGELFF
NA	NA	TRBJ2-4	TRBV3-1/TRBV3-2	TGTGCCAGCAGCCTCAGGGTTCGGGAAAACATTCAGTACTTC	CASSLRVRENIQYF
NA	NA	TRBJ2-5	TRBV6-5	TGTGCCAGCAGTTACAGCCAGGGCCAAGAGACCCAGTACTTC	CASSYSQGQETQYF
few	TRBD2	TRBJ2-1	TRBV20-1	TGCAGTGCTAGTCCCCTCACTAGCGGGGGGCGAAATGAGCAGTTCTTC	CSASPLTSGGRNEQFF
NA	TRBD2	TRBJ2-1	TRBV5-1	TGCGCCAGCCGGGGGGACCAGTACAATGAGCAGTTCTTC	CASRGDQYNEQFF
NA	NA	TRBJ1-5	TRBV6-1	TGTGCCAGCAGTGACACAATCAATCAGCCCCAGCATTTT	CASSDTINQPQHF
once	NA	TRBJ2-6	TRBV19	TGTGCCAGTATACCGAGCTTCGACTCTGGGGCCAACGTCCTGACTTTC	CASIPSFDSGANVLTF
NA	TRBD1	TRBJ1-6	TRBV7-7	TGTGCTAGCAGCTTAGGACAGGGGTGGTCACCCCTCCACTTT	CASSLGQGWSPLHF
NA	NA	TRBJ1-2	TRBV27	TGTGCCACCCGGGGGAACAACTATGGGGGCTACACCTTC	CATRGNNYGGYTF
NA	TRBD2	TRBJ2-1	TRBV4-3	TGCGCCAGCAGCCAAGCTAGCGGGGGTTACAATGAGCAGTTCTTC	CASSQASGGYNEQFF
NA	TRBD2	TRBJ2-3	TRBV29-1	TGCAGCGTTGCGGCGGGGGGGTGGACAGATACGCAGTATTTT	CSVAAGGWTDTQYF
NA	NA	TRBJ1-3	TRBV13	TGTGCCAGCAGCACCCGTGGGACACCTGGAAACACCATATATTTT	CASSTRGTPGNTIYF
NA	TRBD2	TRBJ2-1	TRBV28	TGTGCCAGCAGTGGCGGACTAGTTGCGACAAATGAGCAGTTCTTC	CASSGGLVATNEQFF
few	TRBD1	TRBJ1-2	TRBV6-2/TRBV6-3	TGTGCCAGCAGTTCCCCGGGACAGGGACAAGGCTACACCTTC	CASSSPGQGQGYTF
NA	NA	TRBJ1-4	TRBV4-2	TGTGCCAGCAGCCAGGAGGACCGTGGAGAAACTAATGAAAAACTGTTTTTT	CASSQEDRGETNEKLFF
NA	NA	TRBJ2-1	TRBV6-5	TGTGCCACCGACATCCGGGGTTGGAATGAGCAGTTCTTC	CATDIRGWNEQFF
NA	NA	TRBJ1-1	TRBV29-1	TGCAGCGTTGCGCCCGGGGGGCCGAGGAGGACTGAAGCTTTCTTT	CSVAPGGPRRTEAFF
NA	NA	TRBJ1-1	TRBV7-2	TGTGCCAGCAGCCAATCGGTAGGAGGGCACACTGAAGCTTTCTTT	CASSQSVGGHTEAFF
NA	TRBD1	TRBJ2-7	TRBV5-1	TGCGCCAGCAGCGCTCGGACAGGGGGCTACGAGCAGTACTTC	CASSARTGGYEQYF
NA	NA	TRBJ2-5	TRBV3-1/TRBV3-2	TGTGCCAGCAGCCAAAGGCAGGCTGGAAGAGAGACCCAGTACTTC	CASSQRQAGRETQYF
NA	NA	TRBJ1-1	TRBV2	TGTGCCAGCAGTGAAGCGCTGTCAGGGAAGAGTGAGGATGAAGCTTTCTTT	CASSEALSGKSEDEAFF
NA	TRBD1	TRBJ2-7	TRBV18	TGTGCCAGCTCAGCGGGACAGGGCTACGAGCAGTACTTC	CASSAGQGYEQYF
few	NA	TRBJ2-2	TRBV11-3	TGTGCCAGCAGCTCCTACCCTCGCCCCGGGGAGCTGTTTTTT	CASSSYPRPGELFF
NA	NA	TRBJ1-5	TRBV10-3	TGTGCCATCAGTGAGTCTAGATATAGCAATCAGCCCCAGCATTTT	CAISESRYSNQPQHF
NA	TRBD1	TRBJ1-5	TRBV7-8	TGTGCCAGCAGCGGAGACAGGGTTTATCAGCCCCAGCATTTT	CASSGDRVYQPQHF
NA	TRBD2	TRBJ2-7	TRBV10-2	TGCGCCAGCAGTGAGTCACGGGCTAGCGGGGAGAGAGAGCAGTACTTC	CASSESRASGEREQYF
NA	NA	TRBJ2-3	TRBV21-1	TGTGCCAGCAGCAAAGAGTGGGACAGGGGGTTGATAGAAACAGATACGCAGTATTTT	CASSKEWDRGLIETDTQYF
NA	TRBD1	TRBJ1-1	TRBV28	TGTGCCAGCAGTCCGAGACAGGGGCAGGGGAACACTGAAGCTTTCTTT	CASSPRQGQGNTEAFF